The 18 T cell receptor beta chains given below trace back to one sample, sequenced in a study of prognosis after radiotherapy for stage I lung cancer. From genomic DNA, TCR beta CDR3 was amplified by two-round multiplex PCR. Individual primers that were specific to each TRBV and TRBJ gene served in first-round PCR. TCRdb processed the multiplex PCR reads anew with MiXCR; each CDR3 protein has one entry. Of under 30,000 distinct CDR3 sequences in the sample, less than 35% were seen once. This sample comprised PBMCs, obtained before or after stereotactic body radiation therapy (not recorded which). The receptors derive from a donor aged 50 or older with non-small cell lung cancer.

This clonotype came up many times. J is TRBJ1-2 and V is TRBV4-1, with 7 positions matching TRBD1. Germline CDR1 and CDR2: MGHRA and YSYEKL. Unmatched junction bases numbered 1, after V lost 5 bases and J lost 7 bases. This CDR3 has 11 residues. This CDR3 is CASSDRAGYTF. As DNA, the CDR3 is TGCGCCAGCAGCGACAGGGCTGGCTACACCTTC.

This clonotype was counted once. J is TRBJ1-2 and V is TRBV7-3; 9 bases match TRBD1. CDR1 is SGHTA, CDR2 FQGTGA, per germline. After removal of 5 bases from V and 6 bases from J, the junction contained 13 bases not matched to a gene. The CDR3 has 16 amino acids. This chain's CDR3 is CASSPERTGDKNGYTF. The CDR3 DNA sequence: TGTGCCAGCAGCCCCGAAAGGACAGGGGATAAGAATGGCTACACCTTC.

The chain links TRBV6-1 to TRBJ2-6; D uncertain. V lost 7 bases and J lost 7, with 17 bases in between. The CDR3 is made up of 15 amino acids. Germline-derived CDR1 and CDR2 are MNHNS and SASEGT. CDR3 amino acids: CASMVDLSCANVLTF. The CDR3 DNA reads TGTGCCAGCATGGTGGACCTCTCTTGTGCCAACGTCCTGACTTTC.

The chain carries TRBV20-1 and TRBJ2-7; D unclear. Trimming cost V 6 bases and J 2 bases, with 17 bases left between them. CDR1 DFQATT and CDR2 SNEGSKA come from the germline V gene (reference sequence). The CDR3 is made up of 14 amino acids. The CDR3 here is CSASQPHGTYEQYF. DNA for the CDR3: TGCAGTGCCAGCCAACCGCATGGTACCTACGAGCAGTACTTC.

This clonotype appeared many times. The chain uses TRBV6-2 or TRBV6-3 and TRBJ2-6; D may correspond to TRBD1 or TRBD2 (5 bases each). The ends were cut back, 8 bases at V and 0 bases at J, with 14 bases in the middle. The germline V gene encodes CDR1 MNHEY and CDR2 SVGEGT. The CDR3 runs 16 residues. The CDR3 bases are TGTGCCAGCTCCAGAGGGGTCGGCTCTGGGGCCAACGTCCTGACTTTC. Its translation is CASSRGVGSGANVLTF.

This clonotype occurred many times. This chain uses TRBV28 with TRBJ2-4, with TRBD2 identical over 12 bases. Germline lookup yields CDR1 MDHEN and CDR2 SYDVKM. With 5 bases clipped from V and 8 bases from J, the junction kept 13 bases outside the gene matches. The CDR3 is 17 amino acids. DNA of the CDR3: TGTGCCAGCAGTGCTTCGGGTCTAGCGGGAGGGAGGGACATTCAGTACTTC. It specifies CASSASGLAGGRDIQYF.

The rearrangement uses TRBV9 and TRBJ2-3, with D perhaps TRBD1 (6 bases). The CDR3 is 15 residues long. V shed 3 bases and J shed 7 bases, with 18 bases lying between them. From germline, CDR1 is SGDLS and CDR2 YYNGEE. The CDR3 sequence: CASSDVPQGMNTQYF. In DNA, the CDR3 is TGTGCCAGCAGCGACGTCCCCCAGGGGATGAATACGCAGTATTTT.

At least ten counts were recorded for this clonotype. The genes are TRBV20-1 and TRBJ1-6, with TRBD1 matching over 7 bases. There are 17 residues in the CDR3. CDR1 is DFQATT, CDR2 SNEGSKA, per germline (reference sequence). V lost 3 bases to trimming and J lost 4 bases; unmatched junction nucleotides: 12. The CDR3 sequence is CSARPVSGQQYNSPLHF. In DNA form, the CDR3 reads TGCAGTGCTAGGCCAGTCTCGGGACAGCAATATAATTCACCCCTCCACTTT.

This clonotype was detected ten times or more. V usage is TRBV30 and J usage is TRBJ1-1; 7 bases are shared with TRBD1. CDR1 and CDR2 (germline): GTSNPN, SVGIG (reference sequence). V was pared by 1 base and J by 7 bases, with 6 bases of the junction left unmatched. This CDR3 has 13 amino acids. The CDR3 region is CAWSEQGFGEAFF. CDR3 DNA sequence: TGTGCCTGGAGTGAACAGGGGTTTGGTGAAGCTTTCTTT.

Of note for this clonotype: One end of the junction fails to match germline, which may point to a read error. The chain carries TRBV6-1 and TRBJ1-5; 10 positions match TRBD1. The CDR3 spans 15 residues. The germline CDR1 and CDR2 sequences are MNHNS and SASEGT. The CDR3 loop is CVSSVTGTGEQPQHF. DNA for the CDR3: TGTGTCAGCAGTGTAACCGGGACAGGGGAACAACCCCAGCATTTT.

As regards this clonotype: A much larger clone lies one base from this, so it may be a read error. This chain joins TRBV6-5 and TRBJ1-2; no reliable D call. From germline, CDR1 is MNHEY and CDR2 SVGAGI. V shed 0 bases and J shed 7 bases, with 12 bases lying between them. This CDR3 is built from 14 residues. DNA for the CDR3: TGTGCCAGCAGTTACTCGCTCGGGGATCGTGGCTACACCTTC. This codes for CASSYSLGDRGYTF.

This clonotype was seen repeatedly, ten times or more. CDR3 sequence (DNA): TGTGCCAGCAGTTCCCAGGGGGAGACCCAGTACTTC. It translates to CASSSQGETQYF. The chain has TRBV7-2 and TRBJ2-5, with a possible D match to TRBD1 (6 bases). The CDR3 sequence is 12 residues long. Trimming shortened V by 6 bases and J by 5 bases, and 10 bases separated the two germline ends. CDR1 is SGHTA, CDR2 FQGNSA, per germline.

This clonotype was observed many times. This chain links TRBV6-2 or TRBV6-3 with TRBJ2-7; D remains unclear. Germline V gives CDR1 MNHEY, CDR2 SVGEGT. V was trimmed by 4 bases and J by 5 bases, leaving 9 bases between them. This CDR3 has 12 residues. The CDR3 nucleotides read TGTGCCAGCAGTTCGACTGGGAACGAGCAGTACTTC. Its translation: CASSSTGNEQYF.

As regards this clonotype: This likely stems from a read error, as it lies one base from a far larger clone. The genes are TRBV6-9 and TRBJ2-3; D assignment may be TRBD1 or TRBD2 (5 bases each). Germline CDR1 and CDR2: MNHGY and SVAAGI. Trimming removed 3 bases from V and 5 bases from J, with 12 bases in between. This CDR3 spans 14 amino acids. In DNA form, the CDR3 reads TGTGCCAGCAGTTACTCACGGGGCAGAGATACGCAGTATTTT. Amino acid sequence: CASSYSRGRDTQYF.

This clonotype was counted many times. The J gene is TRBJ2-3, the V gene TRBV20-1; the match to TRBD2 covers 11 bases. Trimming took 3 bases from V and 0 from J; bases not matched to a gene: 5. This CDR3 is 16 amino acids long. CDR1 DFQATT and CDR2 SNEGSKA come from the germline V gene (reference sequence). In DNA form, the CDR3 reads TGCAGTGCTAGCCCTAGGACTAGCGGGAGCACAGATACGCAGTATTTT. Protein sequence: CSASPRTSGSTDTQYF.

This clonotype was observed at least ten times. The CDR3 loop reads CASSDSPGGADNTGELFF. The CDR3 nucleotides are TGTGCCAGCAGCGACTCGCCCGGGGGGGCGGATAACACCGGGGAGCTGTTTTTT. V is TRBV6-5 and J is TRBJ2-2; TRBD2 aligns across 8 bases. Germline assignment: CDR1 MNHEY and CDR2 SVGAGI. The V segment lost 6 bases and the J segment 2 bases; nucleotides outside the gene matches: 14. There are 18 residues in the CDR3.

The rearrangement links TRBV9 to TRBJ2-5, with D maybe TRBD1 (6 bases). V was trimmed by 5 bases and J by 0 bases, leaving 23 bases between them. The CDR3 spans 18 residues. The germline CDR1 and CDR2 sequences are SGDLS and YYNGEE. CDR3 in DNA: TGTGCCAGCAGAGTAACACCAGGGACAAGGGGATACCAAGAGACCCAGTACTTC. Protein product: CASRVTPGTRGYQETQYF.

This clonotype was seen repeatedly, ten times or more. The chain links TRBV14 to TRBJ1-2, with 8 positions matching TRBD1. Germline V gene lookup returns CDR1 SGHDN and CDR2 FVKESK. Trimming at V came to 4 bases and at J to 7 bases, leaving 2 bases not matched to a gene. CDR3 length: 12 amino acids. The DNA for the CDR3 is TGTGCCAGCAGCCCGACAGGGGTTGGCTACACCTTC. It codes for CASSPTGVGYTF.